A single sample gave rise to the 7 T cell receptor beta chains below, sequenced in a study of blood T cell repertoires in COVID-19. TCRdb's table, derived via immunoSEQ multiplex PCR, lists solely in-frame clones and lacks some. The profile covers about 320,000 clones, with roughly nine tenths appearing a single time and roughly 5% taken by the ten largest. Sequences were obtained from PBMCs or T cells enriched from blood (not recorded which). The origin of the receptors is a man between 60 and 75 years old who had recovered from COVID-19.

J is TRBJ2-1 and V is TRBV10-2; 9 bases are a match to TRBD2. The CDR3 covers 12 residues. The trim removed 11 bases at V and 4 bases at J, leaving 3 bases unmatched. Germline CDR1 reads WSHSY; CDR2 reads SAAADI. CDR3 loop: CAGSGSYNEQFF. The CDR3 DNA follows: TGCGCCGGTAGCGGGAGTTACAATGAGCAGTTCTTC.

The CDR3 bases are TGCGCCAGCAGCTACAGGCAGGGTGGGTCTAATGAAAAACTGTTTTTT. Its protein product is CASSYRQGGSNEKLFF. The chain is built from TRBV5-1 and TRBJ1-4; the D gene is possibly TRBD1 (5 bases). Germline V gives CDR1 SGHRS, CDR2 YFSETQ. This CDR3 has 16 residues. Trimming left V 3 bases short and J 3 bases short, with 15 bases between. The entire variable domain, with the rest obtained from reference TRBV5-1 and TRBJ1-4, is as follows: KAGVTQTPRYLIKTRGQQVTLSCSPISGHRSVSWYQQTPGQGLQFLFEYFSETQRNKGNFPGRFSGRQFSNSRSEMNVSTLELGDSALYLCASSYRQGGSNEKLFFGSGTQLSVL.

The chain joins TRBV19 to TRBJ1-5, with TRBD1 as a possible D gene (5 bases). Germline CDR1 is LNHDA and CDR2 is SQIVND (reference sequence). The CDR3 has 15 amino acids. The V end was cut by 4 bases, the J end by 3 bases, with 13 bases between. The CDR3 sequence is CASSTYAGVNQPQHF. The CDR3 nucleotides read TGTGCCAGTAGTACGTATGCGGGGGTCAATCAGCCCCAGCATTTT.

The J gene is TRBJ1-2, the V gene TRBV3-1 (or the pseudogene TRBV3-2), with D unresolved. The CDR3 length is 11 residues. V dropped 4 bases and J dropped 13 bases, with 13 bases sitting between them. Germline CDR1 is LGHDT and CDR2 is YNNKEL (reference sequence). CDR3 loop: CASSLLMRLTF. DNA of the CDR3: TGTGCCAGCAGCCTTCTTATGCGCCTCACCTTC.

The chain uses TRBV5-8 and TRBJ2-5, with TRBD2 identical over 8 bases. The germline gives CDR1 SGHTS, CDR2 YDEGEE. The CDR3 loop spans 15 amino acids. V lost 4 bases and J lost 2; bases outside the gene matches: 7. The CDR3 region is CASSPTSGRQETQYF. The CDR3 DNA is TGTGCCAGCAGCCCCACTAGCGGAAGACAAGAGACCCAGTACTTC.

The chain uses TRBV9 and TRBJ2-2; no clear D gene. The CDR3 runs 15 residues. V lost 0 bases to trimming and J lost 6 bases, with 12 bases between them. CDR1 and CDR2 from the germline V gene are SGDLS and YYNGEE. CDR3 DNA: TGTGCCAGCAGCGTAGGATGGTCCGGGTCCGGGGAGCTGTTTTTT. Translation: CASSVGWSGSGELFF.

This sequence joins TRBV29-1 and TRBJ1-2; D might be TRBD1 (6 bases). Between the trimmed V and J ends, which lost 0 bases and 6 bases, there was a span of 17 bases. Germline CDR1 reads SQVTM; CDR2 reads ANQGSEA. The CDR3 has 15 residues. CDR3 coding DNA: TGCAGCGTTGAAGATCTAGGGGGGGCCATTGATGGCTACACCTTC. As protein: CSVEDLGGAIDGYTF.